The following is a T cell receptor (beta chain) sequence with its context. Sequencing used immunoSEQ multiplex PCR; TCRdb keeps in-frame clones, though not all of them. Seen here are 65,000 to 75,000 clones, approximately 86% observed once, and the top ten hold approximately 4.7%. These data are taken from a study of technical replicates of blood from a few donors. The source of this sequence is a human donor in good health. Some clones in this sample may be carry-over from other donors' samples. Specimen: PBMCs.

CDR3 residues: CASSLGQGDLRREKLFF. The CDR3 bases are TGCGCCAGCAGCTTGGGACAGGGGGACCTACGGCGTGAAAAACTGTTTTTT. The chain joins TRBV5-1 to TRBJ1-4, with 9 bases identical to TRBD1. With V trimmed by 0 bases and J by 7 bases, 10 bases remained unmatched. The CDR3 contains 17 residues. Germline V gene lookup returns CDR1 SGHRS and CDR2 YFSETQ.